The T cell receptor beta chain under discussion was sequenced for a study of cytomegalovirus exposure and HLA in healthy donors. The PCR made use of 60 Vbeta and 13 Jbeta primers. Only in-frame clones appear in the TCRdb table, and some are missing; sequencing was by immunoSEQ multiplex PCR. The top ten clones hold 6% to 7.5% of a sample with some 130,000 clones, 79% of them seen once. This clone is a singleton in its sample. This sequence originates from a man aged 35 to 55 in good health and CMV-seropositive. Sequenced input: PBMCs.

The CDR3 DNA reads as TGTGCCACCAGCGCACAGGTAGGGTTTGAGAACACTGAAGCTTTCTTT. It specifies CATSAQVGFENTEAFF. V is TRBV15 and J is TRBJ1-1; possibly TRBD1 for D (5 bases). The CDR3 has 16 residues. The germline gives CDR1 LNHNV, CDR2 YYDKDF (reference sequence). V was clipped by 5 bases and J by 1 base, with 17 bases between them.